This T cell receptor beta chain was identified in a study of cytomegalovirus exposure and HLA in healthy donors. This CDR3 is 14 amino acids long. The V end lost 7 bases, the J end lost 5 bases, and 17 bases lay between the germline ends. CDR1 is SNHLY and CDR2 is FYNNEI in the germline V gene. PCR employed 60 Vbeta and 13 Jbeta primers. The data were produced by immunoSEQ multiplex PCR, yet TCRdb's version contains in-frame clones alone and is incomplete. The sample lists roughly 90,000 clones, over 65% seen once, with roughly 4.2% in the top ten. J is TRBJ1-2 and V is TRBV2; weak D call: TRBD1 (6 bases). Sequenced material: PBMCs. This sequence originates from a woman aged 40 to 49 in good health and CMV-seropositive. The CDR3 DNA is TGTGCCAGCAACCAACAGGGTGCGCCTTATGGCTACACCTTC. Translation: CASNQQGAPYGYTF.